Below are 9 T cell receptor beta chains sequenced from a single sample in a study of shared clonotypes between healthy human individuals (dated by TCRdb to the early 2020s). The receptor library was made with the immunoSEQ multiplex PCR assay. In its TCRdb copy, this immuneACCESS table keeps in-frame sequences only and misses some clones. Where compared with another copy, unresolved V genes explain less than half of these, and the others have no known cause. A total of approximately 1.4 million clones appear in this sample, roughly 98% of them only once. 0.45% of the sample belongs to the ten largest clones. Sequencing was carried out using naive CD4+ T cells sorted from blood. This sample's cell subset or site label indicates: CD45RA+ positively selected. Every receptor here comes from a man aged 30 to 45 in good health.

This chain connects TRBV7-9 to TRBJ2-2, with TRBD1 matching 9 bases. The trim removed 5 bases at V and 4 bases at J, leaving 5 bases unmatched. The CDR3 is 15 amino acids. CDR1 SEHNR and CDR2 FQNEAQ come from the germline V gene (reference sequence). The CDR3 is CASSPRDRVTGELFF. The DNA for the CDR3 is TGTGCCAGCAGCCCCCGGGACAGGGTCACCGGGGAGCTGTTTTTT.

The chain couples TRBV5-1 to TRBJ2-1, with 8 bases lining up with TRBD2. The ends lost 4 bases at V and 5 bases at J; junction bases unmatched: 2. Germline V gene sequence: CDR1 SGHRS, CDR2 YFSETQ. The CDR3 has 13 residues. The CDR3 DNA sequence: TGCGCCAGCAGCGTTAGCGGGGACAATGAGCAGTTCTTC. Translation gives CASSVSGDNEQFF.

This chain uses TRBV18 with TRBJ2-5, with no clear D. The V end was cut by 3 bases, the J end by 0 bases, with 5 bases between. Germline V gives CDR1 KGHSH, CDR2 LQKENI. The CDR3 contains 13 residues. The CDR3 loop is CASSPPYQETQYF. The CDR3 region has the DNA TGTGCCAGCTCACCCCCGTACCAAGAGACCCAGTACTTC.

The V and J genes are TRBV18 and TRBJ1-4; D is ambiguous. This CDR3 comprises 14 residues. CDR1 KGHSH and CDR2 LQKENI come from the germline V gene. Trimming pared 2 bases from V and 4 bases from J, leaving 8 bases between. Here the CDR3 DNA reads TGTGCCAGCTCACCAGCAAGGCATAATGAAAAACTGTTTTTT. Translation gives CASSPARHNEKLFF.

Regarding this clone: Other DNA sequences within the sample encode an identical CDR3. The chain uses TRBV7-6 and TRBJ2-1; 7 bases map to TRBD1. Germline V lookup: CDR1 SGHVS, CDR2 FNYEAQ. Trimming at V came to 2 bases and at J to 3 bases, leaving 1 base not matched to a gene. The CDR3 loop spans 14 amino acids. The DNA for the CDR3 is TGTGCCAGCAGCTTATCAGGGGGCTACAATGAGCAGTTCTTC. Residues: CASSLSGGYNEQFF.

The V call is TRBV27, the J call TRBJ1-5, with D uncertain. CDR3 length: 17 amino acids. CDR1 MNHEY and CDR2 SMNVEV come from the germline V gene (reference sequence). Deletions cut 0 bases from V and 4 bases from J, with 16 bases between. CDR3 DNA sequence: TGTGCCAGCAGTTTATCGGCCGTTTCTGGATGGAATCAGCCCCAGCATTTT. Protein product: CASSLSAVSGWNQPQHF.

This sequence joins TRBV7-9 and TRBJ2-1; no clear D gene. Germline V gene lookup returns CDR1 SEHNR and CDR2 FQNEAQ (reference sequence). This CDR3 is 16 amino acids long. With 5 bases removed from V and 0 bases from J, the gap between germline ends came to 14 bases. The CDR3 is CASSQRGFSSYNEQFF. DNA of the CDR3: TGTGCCAGCAGCCAAAGAGGATTCAGCTCCTACAATGAGCAGTTCTTC.

This chain connects TRBV28 to TRBJ1-3; possibly TRBD1 for D (5 bases). The germline V gene has CDR1 MDHEN and CDR2 SYDVKM. The CDR3 runs 13 residues. The V and J ends lost 3 bases and 8 bases respectively, with 11 bases between them. The CDR3 is CASSFRAVHTIYF. The CDR3 bases are TGTGCCAGCAGTTTCAGGGCCGTTCACACCATATATTTT.

V gene TRBV28 combines with J gene TRBJ1-5; 10 bases map to TRBD1. The CDR3 runs 14 residues. Germline lookup yields CDR1 MDHEN and CDR2 SYDVKM. V shed 6 bases and J 5 bases; nucleotides not matched to a gene: 4. This chain's CDR3 is CASRSGQGHQPQHF. The DNA for the CDR3 is TGTGCCAGCAGATCGGGACAGGGGCATCAGCCCCAGCATTTT.